One and the same sample provided the 9 T cell receptor beta chains below, sequenced in a study of shared T cell receptors in the human thymus. Using immunoSEQ multiplex PCR, the repertoire was profiled, and TCRdb retains in-frame clones only, with some absent. The table lists hundreds of thousands of clones, more than 70% of them singletons. The sample was also reused in another study, on human thymus T cells.

Sequenced: thymocytes. The origin of the receptors is a boy younger than two with a congenital heart defect.

This clone occurred once. This rearrangement joins TRBV28 to TRBJ2-7, with 8 nucleotides matching TRBD1. V lost 3 bases to trimming and J lost 4 bases; unmatched junction nucleotides: 8. The CDR3 has 15 residues. Germline CDR1 and CDR2: MDHEN and SYDVKM. The CDR3 is CASSFSGTGFYEQYF. The CDR3 DNA follows: TGTGCCAGCAGTTTTTCCGGGACAGGTTTTTACGAGCAGTACTTC.

This clone was detected a few times. The chain employs TRBV6-5 and TRBJ1-2; no reliable D call. Germline V CDR1 and CDR2: MNHEY, SVGAGI. The V gene lost 3 bases and the J gene lost 8 bases, with 16 bases spanning the gap. This CDR3 spans 14 amino acids. The CDR3 region is CASSYSRLLKGYTF. CDR3 DNA: TGTGCCAGCAGTTATTCCCGACTGCTCAAAGGCTACACCTTC.

This chain uses TRBV9 with TRBJ2-3; D is perhaps TRBD2 (5 bases). Germline loops: CDR1 SGDLS, CDR2 YYNGEE. The length of the CDR3 is 15 residues. Trimming took off 3 bases at V and 3 bases at J, with 14 bases between the two ends. CDR3: CASSAGRGATDTQYF. The CDR3, as DNA: TGTGCCAGCAGCGCTGGCCGGGGAGCGACAGATACGCAGTATTTT.

J is TRBJ2-1 and V is TRBV9, with a possible D match to TRBD2 (5 bases). This CDR3 is 14 amino acids long. V gave up 0 bases and J gave up 8 bases, with 12 bases separating them. Germline CDR1 is SGDLS and CDR2 is YYNGEE. CDR3 residues: CASSVGSSIYEQFF. CDR3 nucleotide sequence: TGTGCCAGCAGCGTAGGGTCTAGCATCTATGAGCAGTTCTTC.

This rearrangement joins TRBV7-8 to TRBJ1-1; 9 nucleotides match TRBD1. V lost 5 bases, J lost 1 base, and 2 bases stayed unmatched. In germline, CDR1 is SGHVS, CDR2 FQNEAQ. This CDR3 has 14 residues. The CDR3 region is CASSEGQGNTEAFF. CDR3 nucleotides: TGTGCCAGCAGCGAGGGACAGGGGAACACTGAAGCTTTCTTT.

V is TRBV19 and J is TRBJ1-3, with TRBD1 as a possible D gene (5 bases). V dropped 4 bases and J dropped 2 bases, with 12 bases sitting between them. Germline V gene lookup returns CDR1 LNHDA and CDR2 SQIVND (reference sequence). This CDR3 contains 15 residues. CDR3 DNA sequence: TGTGCCAGTAGTACCACAGGTGAAACTGGAAACACCATATATTTT. Translating it yields CASSTTGETGNTIYF.

The chain links TRBV14 to TRBJ1-1; a possible D gene is TRBD1 (6 bases). The CDR3 loop spans 19 amino acids. Germline CDR1 and CDR2: SGHDN and FVKESK. The V and J ends lost 0 bases and 1 base respectively, with 21 bases between them. DNA of the CDR3: TGTGCCAGCAGCCAAGATGGTAGAGGGGGATCGTACCGGAACACTGAAGCTTTCTTT. This gives the protein CASSQDGRGGSYRNTEAFF.

The chain carries TRBV10-1 and TRBJ2-7, with D maybe TRBD1 (5 bases). Germline loops: CDR1 WNHNN, CDR2 SYGVQD (reference sequence). Trimming took 3 bases from V and 1 from J, leaving 10 bases between them. This CDR3 has 14 residues. The CDR3 sequence is CASSETRASYEQYF. In DNA, the CDR3 is TGCGCCAGCAGTGAAACCAGGGCGTCCTACGAGCAGTACTTC.

This chain uses TRBV28 with TRBJ1-1; no clear D gene. Deletions cut 3 bases from V and 4 bases from J, with 15 bases between. The CDR3 loop spans 15 amino acids. Germline lookup yields CDR1 MDHEN and CDR2 SYDVKM. The CDR3 DNA reads TGTGCCAGCAGTTTCCCTTTTCAAGAGGGCACTGAAGCTTTCTTT. Translated, it gives CASSFPFQEGTEAFF.